This TCR beta chain is drawn from a study of T-cell memory formation after mild COVID-19. For the study at large: Among the donors, TCR clusters were largely specific to each donor.

TCRdb itself ran the 5' RACE reads through MiXCR, one entry per CDR3 protein. The sample has approximately 490,000 distinct CDR3 sequences; just over 20% are singletons. Study-wide points: Clones that contracted from day 15 to 85 had balanced CD4/CD8; later expanders were CD4+ biased. Contracting clones localized mainly to CM and EM when CD4+ and mainly to EMRA when CD8+. Prior to infection, memory already included some responding clones, suggesting cross-reactive memory joined.

This clonotype was counted a few times. Its specificity is not known. V lost 0 bases to trimming and J lost 3 bases, with 14 bases between them. There are 17 residues in the CDR3. The V gene's germline CDR1 is MNHEY and CDR2 SVGAGI. The V call is TRBV6-5, the J call TRBJ1-4, with D perhaps TRBD1 (5 bases). The sequenced material came from PBMCs or a T cell subset sorted from them (not recorded which). The sequence came from an adult woman who had mild COVID-19 (a few samples of this study predate the infection). Cell type and time point are not known. The CDR3 nucleotides are TGTGCCAGCAGTTACTCCGGGGGGGGTAGAGCTAATGAAAAACTGTTTTTT. Its translation: CASSYSGGGRANEKLFF.